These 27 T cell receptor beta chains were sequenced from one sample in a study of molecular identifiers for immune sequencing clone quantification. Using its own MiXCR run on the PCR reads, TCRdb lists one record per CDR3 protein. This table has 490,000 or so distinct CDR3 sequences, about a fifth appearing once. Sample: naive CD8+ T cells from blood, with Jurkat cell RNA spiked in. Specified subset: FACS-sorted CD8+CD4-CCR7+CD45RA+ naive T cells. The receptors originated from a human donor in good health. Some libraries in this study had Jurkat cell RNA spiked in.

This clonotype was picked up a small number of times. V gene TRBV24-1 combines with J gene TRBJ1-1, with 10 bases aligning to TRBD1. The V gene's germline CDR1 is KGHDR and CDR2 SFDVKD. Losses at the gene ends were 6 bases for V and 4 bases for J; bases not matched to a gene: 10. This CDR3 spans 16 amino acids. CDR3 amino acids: CATSQGTGVLCTEAFF. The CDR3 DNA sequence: TGTGCCACCAGTCAAGGGACAGGGGTTCTGTGCACTGAAGCTTTCTTT.

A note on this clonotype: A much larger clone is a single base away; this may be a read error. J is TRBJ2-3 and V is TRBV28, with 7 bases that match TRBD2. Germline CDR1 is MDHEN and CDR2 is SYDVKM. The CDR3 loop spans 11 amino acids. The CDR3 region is CAGSHGGEAYF. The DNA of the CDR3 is TGTGCCGGCAGTCATGGGGGGGAGGCGTATTTT.

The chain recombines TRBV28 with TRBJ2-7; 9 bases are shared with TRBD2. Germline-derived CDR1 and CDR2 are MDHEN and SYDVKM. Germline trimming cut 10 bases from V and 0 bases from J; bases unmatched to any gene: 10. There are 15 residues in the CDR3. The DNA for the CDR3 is TGTGCCACCGACATCGGTAGCGGGAGCTCCTACGAGCAGTACTTC. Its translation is CATDIGSGSSYEQYF.

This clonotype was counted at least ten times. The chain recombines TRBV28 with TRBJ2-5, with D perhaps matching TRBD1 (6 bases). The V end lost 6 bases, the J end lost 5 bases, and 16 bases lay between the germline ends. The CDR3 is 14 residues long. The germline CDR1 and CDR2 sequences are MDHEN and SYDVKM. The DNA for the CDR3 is TGTGCCAGCAGCCCACTTCAGGGGTTGGAGACCCAGTACTTC. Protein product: CASSPLQGLETQYF.

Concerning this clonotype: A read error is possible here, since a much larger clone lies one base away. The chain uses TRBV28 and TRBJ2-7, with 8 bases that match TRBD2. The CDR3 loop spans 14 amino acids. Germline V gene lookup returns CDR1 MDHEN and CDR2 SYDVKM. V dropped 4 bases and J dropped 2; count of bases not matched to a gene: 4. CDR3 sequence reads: CASSSGRVTYEQYF. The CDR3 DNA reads TGTGCCAGCAGTTCCGGGAGGGTTACCTACGAGCAGTACTTC.

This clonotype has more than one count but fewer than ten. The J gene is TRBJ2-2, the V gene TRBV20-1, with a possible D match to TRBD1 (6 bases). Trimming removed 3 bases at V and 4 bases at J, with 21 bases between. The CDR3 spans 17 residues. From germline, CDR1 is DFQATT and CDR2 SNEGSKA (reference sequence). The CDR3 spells CSARGFLGATVTGELFF. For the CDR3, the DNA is TGCAGTGCTAGGGGCTTCCTGGGGGCCACGGTCACCGGGGAGCTGTTTTTT.

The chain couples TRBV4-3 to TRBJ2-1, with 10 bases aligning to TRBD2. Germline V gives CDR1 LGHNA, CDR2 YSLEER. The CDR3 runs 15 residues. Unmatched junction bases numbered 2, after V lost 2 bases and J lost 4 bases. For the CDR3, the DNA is TGCGCCAGCAGCCAAACTAGCGGGGAGTACAATGAGCAGTTCTTC. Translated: CASSQTSGEYNEQFF.

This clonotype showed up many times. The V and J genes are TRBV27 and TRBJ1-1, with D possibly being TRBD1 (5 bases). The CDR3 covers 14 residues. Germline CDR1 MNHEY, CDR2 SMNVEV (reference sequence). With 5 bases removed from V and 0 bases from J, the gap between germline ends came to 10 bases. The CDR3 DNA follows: TGTGCCAGCAGTCCTGGGACGCTGAACACTGAAGCTTTCTTT. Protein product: CASSPGTLNTEAFF.

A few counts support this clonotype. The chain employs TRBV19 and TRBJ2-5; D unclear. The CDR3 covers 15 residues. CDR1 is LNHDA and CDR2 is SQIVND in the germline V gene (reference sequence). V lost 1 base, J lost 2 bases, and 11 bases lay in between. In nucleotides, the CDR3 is TGTGCCAGTAGTATAGCTGTCCAACTACAAGAGACCCAGTACTTC. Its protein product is CASSIAVQLQETQYF.

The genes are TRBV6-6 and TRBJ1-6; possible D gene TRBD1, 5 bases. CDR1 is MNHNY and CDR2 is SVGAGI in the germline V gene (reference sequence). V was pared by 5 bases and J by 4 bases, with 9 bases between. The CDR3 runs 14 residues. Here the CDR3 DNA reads TGTGCCAGCAGTGACAGCGCTTATAATTCACCCCTCCACTTT. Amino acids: CASSDSAYNSPLHF.

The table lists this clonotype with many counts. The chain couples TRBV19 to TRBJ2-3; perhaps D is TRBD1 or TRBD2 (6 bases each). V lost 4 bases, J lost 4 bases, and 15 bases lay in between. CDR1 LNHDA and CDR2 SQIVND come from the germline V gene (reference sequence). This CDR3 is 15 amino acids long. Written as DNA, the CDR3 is TGTGCCAGTAGTACCCCGGGGGCGTTCGCAGATACGCAGTATTTT. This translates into CASSTPGAFADTQYF.

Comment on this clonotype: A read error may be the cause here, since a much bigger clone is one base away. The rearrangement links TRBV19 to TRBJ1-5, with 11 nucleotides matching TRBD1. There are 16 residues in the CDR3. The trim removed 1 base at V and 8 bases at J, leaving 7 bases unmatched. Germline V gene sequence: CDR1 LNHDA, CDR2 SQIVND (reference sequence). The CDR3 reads CASSIGTGGVGKPQHF. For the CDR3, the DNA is TGTGCCAGTAGTATAGGGACAGGGGGCGTCGGTAAGCCCCAGCATTTT.

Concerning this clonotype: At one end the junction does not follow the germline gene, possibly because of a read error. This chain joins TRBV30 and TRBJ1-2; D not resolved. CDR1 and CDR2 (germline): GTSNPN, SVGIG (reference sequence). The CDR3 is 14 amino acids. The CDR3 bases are TGTGCCTGGAGTGTAATACAATCGGACTATGACTACACCTTC. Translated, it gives CAWSVIQSDYDYTF.

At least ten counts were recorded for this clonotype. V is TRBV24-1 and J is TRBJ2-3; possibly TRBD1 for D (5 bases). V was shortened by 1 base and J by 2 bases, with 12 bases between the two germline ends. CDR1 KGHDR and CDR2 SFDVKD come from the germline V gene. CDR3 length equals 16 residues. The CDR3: CATSDLGASPTDTQYF. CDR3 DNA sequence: TGTGCCACCAGTGATTTAGGGGCCAGTCCCACAGATACGCAGTATTTT.

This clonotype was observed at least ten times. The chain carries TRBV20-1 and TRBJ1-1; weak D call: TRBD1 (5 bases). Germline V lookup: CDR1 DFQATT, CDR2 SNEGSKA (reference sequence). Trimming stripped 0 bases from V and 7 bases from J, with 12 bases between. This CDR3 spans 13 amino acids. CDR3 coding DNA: TGCAGTGCTAGAGAAACAGGATTTTATGAAGCTTTCTTT. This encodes CSARETGFYEAFF.

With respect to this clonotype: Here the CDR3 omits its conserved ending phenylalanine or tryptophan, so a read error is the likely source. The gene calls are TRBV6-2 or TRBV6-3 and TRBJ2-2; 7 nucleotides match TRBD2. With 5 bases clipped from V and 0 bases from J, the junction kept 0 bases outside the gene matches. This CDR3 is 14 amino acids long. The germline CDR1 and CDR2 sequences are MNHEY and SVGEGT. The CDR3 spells CASSGGANTGELFL. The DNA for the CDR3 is TGTGCCAGCAGTGGGGGGGCGAACACCGGGGAGCTGTTTCTT.

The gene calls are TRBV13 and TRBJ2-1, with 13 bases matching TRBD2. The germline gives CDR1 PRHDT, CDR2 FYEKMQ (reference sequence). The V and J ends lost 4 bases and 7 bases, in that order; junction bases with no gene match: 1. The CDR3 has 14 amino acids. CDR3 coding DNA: TGTGCCAGCAGCTGGGGACTAGCGGGGAATGAGCAGTTCTTC. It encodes CASSWGLAGNEQFF.

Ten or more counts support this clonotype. The CDR3 is CASGLYEQYF. Here the CDR3 DNA reads TGTGCTAGTGGCCTGTACGAGCAGTACTTC. The chain has TRBV27 and TRBJ2-7; D uncertain. The CDR3 extends over 10 amino acids. Germline V gene data show CDR1 as MNHEY and CDR2 as SMNVEV (reference sequence).

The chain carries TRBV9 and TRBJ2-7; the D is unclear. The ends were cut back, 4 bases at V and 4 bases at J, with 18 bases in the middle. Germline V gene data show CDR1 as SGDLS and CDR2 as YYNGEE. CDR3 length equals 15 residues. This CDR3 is CASSPHSVSGYEQYF. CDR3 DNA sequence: TGTGCCAGCAGCCCCCACAGTGTTTCCGGGTACGAGCAGTACTTC.

The CDR3 DNA is TGCGCCAGCAGCCAAGCGACAGGGACTGGGGCCAACGTCCTGACTTTC. Translation: CASSQATGTGANVLTF. The J gene is TRBJ2-6, the V gene TRBV4-1; 7 bases line up with TRBD1. Germline V CDR1 and CDR2: MGHRA, YSYEKL. V lost 1 base and J lost 2; bases outside the gene matches: 2. This CDR3 spans 16 amino acids.

The CDR3 DNA follows: TGTGCCAGCAGTGAAGGGCCTCAGTACAATGAGCAGTTCTTC. Translated, it gives CASSEGPQYNEQFF. This chain uses TRBV2 with TRBJ2-1; no definite D call. The CDR3 is 14 residues long. Germline CDR1 reads SNHLY; CDR2 reads FYNNEI. V dropped 1 base and J dropped 4 bases, with 8 bases sitting between them.

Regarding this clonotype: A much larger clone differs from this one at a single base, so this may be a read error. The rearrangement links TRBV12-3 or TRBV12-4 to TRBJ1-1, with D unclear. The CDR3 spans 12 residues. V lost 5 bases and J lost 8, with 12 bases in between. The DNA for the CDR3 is TGTGCCAGCAGTCCGTGCCTATGGGAAGCTTTCTTT. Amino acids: CASSPCLWEAFF.

The CDR3: CASSQDGTPSYEQYF. The CDR3 coding sequence is TGCGCCAGCAGCCAAGATGGGACGCCTTCCTACGAGCAGTACTTC. The chain joins TRBV4-1 to TRBJ2-7; D may correspond to TRBD1 or TRBD2 (5 bases each). The CDR3 spans 15 residues. Germline loops: CDR1 MGHRA, CDR2 YSYEKL. The V and J ends lost 0 bases and 1 base respectively, with 10 bases between them.

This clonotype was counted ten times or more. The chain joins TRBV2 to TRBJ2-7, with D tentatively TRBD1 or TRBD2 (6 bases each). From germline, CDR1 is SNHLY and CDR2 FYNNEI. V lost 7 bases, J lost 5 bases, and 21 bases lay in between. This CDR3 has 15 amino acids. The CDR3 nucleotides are TGTGCCAGCACCGAAGGGGGGCAGGGCCACGACGAGCAGTACTTC. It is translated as CASTEGGQGHDEQYF.

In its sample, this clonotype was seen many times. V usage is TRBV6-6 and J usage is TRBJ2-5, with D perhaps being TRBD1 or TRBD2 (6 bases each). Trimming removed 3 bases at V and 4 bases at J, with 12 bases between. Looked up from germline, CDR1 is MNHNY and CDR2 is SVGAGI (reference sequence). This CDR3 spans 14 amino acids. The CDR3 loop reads CASSYVGGPETQYF. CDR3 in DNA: TGTGCCAGCAGTTATGTGGGGGGCCCAGAGACCCAGTACTTC.

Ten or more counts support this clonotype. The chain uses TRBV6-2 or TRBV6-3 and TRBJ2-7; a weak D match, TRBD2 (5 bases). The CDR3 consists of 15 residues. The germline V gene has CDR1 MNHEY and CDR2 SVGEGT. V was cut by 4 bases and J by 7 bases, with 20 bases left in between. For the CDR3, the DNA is TGTGCCAGCAGTTTGAGGACTCCTGCGCTGGGGGAGCAGTACTTC. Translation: CASSLRTPALGEQYF.

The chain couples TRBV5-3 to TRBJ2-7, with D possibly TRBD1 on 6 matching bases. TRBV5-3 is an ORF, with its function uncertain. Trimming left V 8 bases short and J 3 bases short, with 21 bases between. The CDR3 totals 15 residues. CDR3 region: CASSLGRGNGYEQYF. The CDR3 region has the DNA TGTGCCAGCAGCCTGGGCAGGGGAAATGGCTACGAGCAGTACTTC.